The 9 T cell receptor beta chains below all came from one sample that was sequenced in a study of identical twins. Using its own MiXCR run on the 5' RACE reads, TCRdb lists one record per CDR3 protein. The repertoire holds 650,000 to 750,000 distinct CDR3 sequences, with 21% as singletons. This same sample was also taken into another study, of T cells expressing NK-cell markers.

Sequencing input: PBMCs. The receptors were sampled from a woman younger than 35 in good health.

This rearrangement joins TRBV12-3 or TRBV12-4 to TRBJ2-1; TRBD2 is a possible D gene (7 bases). This CDR3 comprises 15 residues. Deletions cut 5 bases from V and 6 bases from J, with 17 bases between. The CDR3 is CASSIRGGGFNEQFF. The CDR3 nucleotides read TGTGCCAGCAGTATTAGAGGGGGAGGGTTCAATGAGCAGTTCTTC.

This clonotype was observed a handful of times. This chain joins TRBV10-3 and TRBJ2-3, with D perhaps matching TRBD2 (5 bases). The V gene's germline CDR1 is ENHRY and CDR2 SYGVKD. Deletions cut 8 bases from V and 3 bases from J, with 6 bases between. This CDR3 has 11 amino acids. For the CDR3, the DNA is TGTGCCATCGGGAGAACAGATACGCAGTATTTT. It specifies CAIGRTDTQYF.

At least ten counts were recorded for this clonotype. The chain has TRBV9 and TRBJ2-3; 8 positions agree with TRBD1. The V and J ends lost 4 bases and 2 bases, in that order; junction bases with no gene match: 6. CDR1 is SGDLS and CDR2 is YYNGEE in the germline V gene. The CDR3 contains 15 residues. DNA of the CDR3: TGTGCCAGCAGCACCGGGACAGGCGTCACAGATACGCAGTATTTT. It encodes CASSTGTGVTDTQYF.

This clonotype was seen a handful of times. The chain joins TRBV15 to TRBJ2-1; perhaps TRBD1 as D (6 bases). Per the germline V gene, CDR1 is LNHNV and CDR2 is YYDKDF (reference sequence). The V end was cut by 6 bases, the J end by 6 bases, with 15 bases between. This CDR3 is 14 amino acids long. The CDR3 sequence is CATSPYRVPNEQFF. CDR3 bases: TGTGCCACCAGTCCATACAGGGTTCCCAATGAGCAGTTCTTC.

The chain has TRBV7-9 and TRBJ1-1; a weak D match, TRBD1 (5 bases). The germline gives CDR1 SEHNR, CDR2 FQNEAQ (reference sequence). Trimming stripped 8 bases from V and 4 bases from J, with 11 bases between. This CDR3 contains 12 residues. Here the CDR3 reads CASYDSSTEAFF. For the CDR3, the DNA is TGTGCCAGCTACGACAGTTCCACTGAAGCTTTCTTT.

This clonotype was found many times. This rearrangement joins TRBV29-1 to TRBJ2-1, with TRBD1 identical over 9 bases. V lost 4 bases, J lost 5 bases, and 6 bases stayed unmatched. CDR1 is SQVTM, CDR2 ANQGSEA, per germline. This CDR3 has 14 residues. This CDR3 is CSVGGGQGNNEQFF. The CDR3 DNA sequence: TGCAGCGTTGGAGGGGGACAGGGAAACAATGAGCAGTTCTTC.

V usage is TRBV9 and J usage is TRBJ2-5; 11 bases are a match to TRBD2. The trim removed 0 bases at V and 7 bases at J, leaving 8 bases unmatched. The CDR3 is 16 amino acids. Germline values: CDR1 SGDLS, CDR2 YYNGEE. The CDR3, as DNA: TGTGCCAGCAGCGTAGAGGGAGGGACTAGCGGCGGGACCCAGTACTTC. Its protein is CASSVEGGTSGGTQYF.

The chain uses TRBV6-6 and TRBJ1-6; D is uncertain. Looked up from germline, CDR1 is MNHNY and CDR2 is SVGAGI (reference sequence). Trimming removed 5 bases from V and 9 bases from J, with 8 bases in between. This CDR3 has 12 residues. CDR3 sequence reads: CASSTFGSPLHF. The CDR3 coding sequence is TGTGCCAGCAGTACCTTCGGTTCACCCCTCCACTTT.

In its sample, this clonotype was seen a few times. The J gene is TRBJ2-5, the V gene TRBV25-1; D unresolved. Trimming pared 6 bases from V and 4 bases from J, leaving 18 bases between. From germline, CDR1 is MGHDK and CDR2 SYGVNS. The CDR3 totals 15 residues. CDR3: CASSRQWDLRETQYF. In DNA, the CDR3 is TGTGCCAGCAGCCGGCAGTGGGATTTGCGAGAGACCCAGTACTTC.